The clone carrying this TCR beta chain was seen only once. The sample comes from a study of technical replicates of blood from a few donors. The data were produced by immunoSEQ multiplex PCR, yet TCRdb's version contains in-frame clones alone and is incomplete. Here the sample spans over 50,000 clones, around 87% being singletons. The sequence derives from a human donor in good health. Some clones in this sample may be carry-over from other donors' samples. Input material: PBMCs.

In DNA, the CDR3 is TGTGCCAGTATGCTGACAGGGAATAATTCACCCCTCCACTTT. This codes for CASMLTGNNSPLHF. The chain is built from TRBV19 and TRBJ1-6; TRBD1 agrees at 7 bases. This CDR3 region has 14 residues. V shed 7 bases, J shed 5 bases, and the junction held 5 bases outside the gene matches. Germline CDR1 LNHDA, CDR2 SQIVND (reference sequence).